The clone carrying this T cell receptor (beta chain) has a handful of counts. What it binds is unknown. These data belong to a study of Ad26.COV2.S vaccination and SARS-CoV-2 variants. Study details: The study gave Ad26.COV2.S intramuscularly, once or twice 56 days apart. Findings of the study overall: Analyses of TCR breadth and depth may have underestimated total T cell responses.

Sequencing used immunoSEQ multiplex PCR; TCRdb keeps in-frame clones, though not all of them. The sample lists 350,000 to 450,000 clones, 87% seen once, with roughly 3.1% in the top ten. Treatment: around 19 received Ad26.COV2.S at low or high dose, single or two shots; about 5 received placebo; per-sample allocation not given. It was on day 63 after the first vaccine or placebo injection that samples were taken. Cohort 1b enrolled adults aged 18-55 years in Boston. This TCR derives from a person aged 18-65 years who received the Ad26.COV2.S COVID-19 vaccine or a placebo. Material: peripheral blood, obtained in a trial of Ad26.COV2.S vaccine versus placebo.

CDR3 protein: CASSTRTSGRYQETQYF. CDR3 sequence (DNA): TGTGCCAGTAGTACAAGGACTAGCGGGAGGTACCAAGAGACCCAGTACTTC. This rearrangement joins TRBV19 to TRBJ2-5; 14 bases line up with TRBD2. The germline V gene encodes CDR1 LNHDA and CDR2 SQIVND (reference sequence). The CDR3 extends over 17 amino acids. After removal of 4 bases from V and 0 bases from J, the junction contained 4 bases not matched to a gene.